These T cell receptor beta chains were read from a single sample in a study of blood T cell repertoires in COVID-19. Produced via immunoSEQ multiplex PCR; TCRdb's table is partial and in-frame only. Here the sample spans approximately 240,000 clones, 80% to 90% being singletons. Sequencing was performed on PBMCs or T cells enriched from blood (not recorded which). These receptors were collected from a woman in her fifties or sixties in a cohort exposed to, infected with or recovered from COVID-19 (not recorded which). CDR3s include the opening cysteine and the closing phenylalanine or tryptophan. The D gene is left open where the match is weak. The size of a clone is reported for some rows only, either as once, few or many, or as a class for expanded clones.

V	size	D	J	DNA	CDR3
TRBV27	-	-	TRBJ1-4	TGTGCCAGCAGTTTATCTTCAGGAACTAATGAAAAACTGTTTTTT	CASSLSSGTNEKLFF
TRBV18	-	-	TRBJ1-2	TGTGCCAGCTCCCCTGCAGGTCGTGGCTACACCTTC	CASSPAGRGYTF
TRBV24-1	once	TRBD2	TRBJ2-7	TGTGCCACCAGCGGGGGACTAGCGAGCTCCTACGAGCAGTACTTC	CATSGGLASSYEQYF
TRBV7-2	-	TRBD2	TRBJ2-5	TGTGCCAGCACCCGGGGGGAGCTGGAGACCCAGTACTTC	CASTRGELETQYF
TRBV5-1	-	TRBD2	TRBJ2-7	TGCGCCAGCAGCTTGGACAGCGGGGCTTCCTACGAGCAGTACTTC	CASSLDSGASYEQYF
TRBV18	once	TRBD1	TRBJ1-1	TGTGCCAGCTCACCACGCCAGGGGGCGGAGAACACTGAAGCTTTCTTT	CASSPRQGAENTEAFF
TRBV6-5	once	TRBD2	TRBJ2-5	TGTGCCAGCAGCAGCGGGGGGCCGGTTCAGACCCAGTACTTC	CASSSGGPVQTQYF
TRBV9	-	TRBD1	TRBJ1-1	TGTGCCAGCAGCGTCCTACAGGGGATGAACACTGAAGCTTTCTTT	CASSVLQGMNTEAFF
TRBV28	-	-	TRBJ2-3	TGTGCCAGCAACGAGAGAGATACGCAGTATTTT	CASNERDTQYF
TRBV7-3	once	-	TRBJ2-5	TGTGCCAGCGCCCCATCTCCTAGCGTCGAGACCCAGTACTTC	CASAPSPSVETQYF
TRBV5-6	once	TRBD1	TRBJ1-3	TGTGCCAGCAGCTTCCGGGACAGTCTTTTCTCTGGAAACACCATATATTTT	CASSFRDSLFSGNTIYF
TRBV7-2	once	TRBD2	TRBJ2-1	TGTGCCAGCAGCCCCAGACAGCGGGGTGAGCAGTTCTTC	CASSPRQRGEQFF
TRBV4-2	-	-	TRBJ2-1	TGTGCCAGCAGCCAGGATACATGGGGGGCAGGGGGCTCCTACAATGAGCAGTTCTTC	CASSQDTWGAGGSYNEQFF
TRBV7-2	-	TRBD2	TRBJ2-5	TGTGCCAGCAGCCCACGTGCTAGCGGGGTGAAGACCCAGTACTTC	CASSPRASGVKTQYF
TRBV18	-	TRBD1	TRBJ2-5	TGTGCCAGCTCACCACAACAGGGGGGCGGAGAGACCCAGTACTTC	CASSPQQGGGETQYF
TRBV7-2	-	TRBD2	TRBJ2-1	TGTGCCAGCAGCTTCGGCGGGGGGTACCTATACAATGAGCAGTTCTTC	CASSFGGGYLYNEQFF
TRBV27	once	-	TRBJ1-1	TGTGCCAGCAGTTTATACAGGGTGGCTGAAGCTTTCTTT	CASSLYRVAEAFF
TRBV30	-	-	TRBJ1-4	TGTGCCTGGGAAGGACAGATTAATGAAAAACTGTTTTTT	CAWEGQINEKLFF
TRBV15	once	TRBD1	TRBJ1-6	TGTGCCACCAGCAGAGATTCTGTAGACAGGGATTTTCATTCACCCCTCCACTTT	CATSRDSVDRDFHSPLHF
TRBV5-4	-	TRBD2	TRBJ2-5	TGTGCCAGCAGCAATAGCGGGGCACAAGAGACCCAGTACTTC	CASSNSGAQETQYF
TRBV28	-	TRBD1	TRBJ1-5	TGTGCCAGCAGTTATCACAGGGGGTATGTTCAGCCCCAGCATTTT	CASSYHRGYVQPQHF
TRBV6-2/TRBV6-3	many	-	TRBJ2-3	TGTGCCAGCAGCCACCCGGGAGTTCTCCGGGATACGCAGTATTTT	CASSHPGVLRDTQYF
TRBV5-1	-	TRBD2	TRBJ2-5	TGCGCCAGCAGCTTGTCGATCGGGGGGGCCCAAGAGACCCAGTACTTC	CASSLSIGGAQETQYF
TRBV5-4	-	TRBD2	TRBJ2-2	TGTGCCAGCAGCCCCGGGACTAGCGGGACAACCGGGGAGCTGTTTTTT	CASSPGTSGTTGELFF
TRBV10-3	-	-	TRBJ1-2	TGTGCCATCAGTGGTTCGGACAGCCGAAACGACTATGGCTACACCTTC	CAISGSDSRNDYGYTF
TRBV19	-	-	TRBJ1-1	TGTGCCAGTAGTATAGGCCTGGGGGGGTACACTGAAGCTTTCTTT	CASSIGLGGYTEAFF
TRBV10-1	-	-	TRBJ2-2	TGCGCCAGCAGCCGGACTCCAAAAACCGGGGAGCTGTTTTTT	CASSRTPKTGELFF
TRBV5-1	-	TRBD2	TRBJ2-5	TGCGCCAGCAGCTTAACGGGACTAAAAGAGACCCAGTACTTC	CASSLTGLKETQYF
TRBV18	-	-	TRBJ1-4	TGTGCCAGCTCTAACCACTCGTCAGGGGCCGGAAAACTGTTTTTT	CASSNHSSGAGKLFF
TRBV5-1	-	TRBD1	TRBJ1-4	TGCGCCAGCAGCTGGGGACAGGGAGGTGAAAAACTGTTTTTT	CASSWGQGGEKLFF
TRBV19	-	-	TRBJ1-5	TGTGCCAGCGAACAGGGCAATCAGCCCCAGCATTTT	CASEQGNQPQHF
TRBV7-9	-	TRBD1	TRBJ1-2	TGTGCCAGCAGCTTGGGGGCCGGGACAGTATACGGCTACACCTTC	CASSLGAGTVYGYTF
TRBV19	-	-	TRBJ2-7	TGTGCCAGTAGTATCCCGGGAAGGCCCACAGACGAGCAGTACTTC	CASSIPGRPTDEQYF
TRBV5-5	-	-	TRBJ2-3	TGTGCCAGCAGCTTGGCGGGGGAGACAGATACGCAGTATTTT	CASSLAGETDTQYF
TRBV11-2	few	TRBD2	TRBJ2-1	TGTGCCAGCAGCGATGCGGGAGCCCTTATGTACAATGAGCAGTTCTTC	CASSDAGALMYNEQFF
TRBV2	-	-	TRBJ1-1	TGTGCCATTAAGGACAGAGGAAAGACTGAAGCTTTCTTT	CAIKDRGKTEAFF
TRBV6-5	-	TRBD1	TRBJ1-6	TGTGCCAGCAGTTACACACAGGGGATTGAGTCACCCCTCCACTTT	CASSYTQGIESPLHF
TRBV4-3	-	TRBD1	TRBJ1-5	TGCGCCAGCAGCCAAACACAGGGGAATAATCAGCCCCAGCATTTT	CASSQTQGNNQPQHF